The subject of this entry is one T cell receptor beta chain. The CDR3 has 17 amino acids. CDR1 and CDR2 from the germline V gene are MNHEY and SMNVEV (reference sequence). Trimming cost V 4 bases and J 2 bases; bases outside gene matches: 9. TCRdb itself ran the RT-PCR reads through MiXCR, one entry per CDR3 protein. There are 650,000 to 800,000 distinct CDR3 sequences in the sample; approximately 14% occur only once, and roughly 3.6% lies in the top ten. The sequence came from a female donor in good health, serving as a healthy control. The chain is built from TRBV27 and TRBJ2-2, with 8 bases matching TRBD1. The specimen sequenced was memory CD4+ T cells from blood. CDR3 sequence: CASSSRTGFGNTGELFF. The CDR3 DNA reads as TGTGCCAGCAGTTCGAGGACAGGGTTCGGAAACACCGGGGAGCTGTTTTTT.